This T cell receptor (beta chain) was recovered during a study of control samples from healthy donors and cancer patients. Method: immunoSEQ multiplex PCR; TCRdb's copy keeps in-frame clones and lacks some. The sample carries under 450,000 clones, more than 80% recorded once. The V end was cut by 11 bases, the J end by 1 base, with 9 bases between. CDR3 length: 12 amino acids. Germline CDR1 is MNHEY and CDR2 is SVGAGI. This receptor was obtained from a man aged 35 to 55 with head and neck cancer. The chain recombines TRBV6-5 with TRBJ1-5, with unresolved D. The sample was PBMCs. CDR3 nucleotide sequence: TGTGCCGTCCGGGCAAGCAATCAGCCCCAGCATTTT. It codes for CAVRASNQPQHF.